Sequencing of this T cell receptor beta chain was carried out in a study of blood T cell repertoires in COVID-19. Study at large: Sites in the United States, Italy and Spain provided acute and convalescent COVID-19 samples.

Germline CDR1 is SGHVS and CDR2 is FQNEAQ. Trimming took off 0 bases at V and 9 bases at J, with 15 bases between the two ends. The CDR3 extends over 15 amino acids. The protocol was immunoSEQ multiplex PCR, while the TCRdb copy is restricted to in-frame clones and leaves out a portion. The sample includes a few hundred thousand clones, 90% of them seen just once. The specimen was peripheral blood. V and J are TRBV7-8 and TRBJ2-1; a possible D gene is TRBD1 (5 bases). This clonotype originated in a woman aged 25 to 39 with COVID-19, enrolled during active disease. CDR3 bases: TGTGCCAGCAGCTTAGCGCTAGGGCCCGACAGTGAGCAGTTCTTC. This gives the protein CASSLALGPDSEQFF.